This T cell receptor (beta chain) was observed in a study of blood T cells in healthy people across ages. General study points: Diversity estimates from one million T cells were considered underestimates. Possibly confounding the expanded clonotype changes was the fact that donor CMV status was unknown.

Donors ranged from about 6 to 90 years old and were healthy Caucasians in Russia. Deletions cut 3 bases from V and 5 bases from J, with 11 bases between. CDR3 size: 15 residues. From germline, CDR1 is LGHNA and CDR2 YSLEER. A second about 6 to 12 cycle PCR used barcoded and J-beta primers. TCRdb used MiXCR to reprocess the 5' RACE reads, holding one entry per CDR3 protein. The sample has about 1.4 million distinct CDR3 sequences, roughly 60% seen once. This clonotype came up once. The antigen is not known. V is TRBV4-3 and J is TRBJ1-6, with D hard to call. The specimen was blood. This TCR was recovered from a man aged 18 to 29 in good health. The CDR3 region has the DNA TGCGCCAGCAGCCACGCGACGGGAGATAATTCACCCCTCCACTTT. As protein: CASSHATGDNSPLHF.